Following are 28 T cell receptor beta chains from one sample sequenced in a study of T cell repertoires in cytomegalovirus infection. TCRdb re-called the reads with MiXCR, one entry per CDR3 protein. The table lists nearly 550,000 distinct CDR3 sequences, about 15% of them singletons. What was sequenced was CD8+ T cells from PBMCs. These receptors were collected from a human donor in good health (CMV status not recorded). Some clones in this sample may be carry-over from other donors' samples.

This clonotype was counted a few times. The rearrangement joins TRBV28 to TRBJ2-3; D is uncertain. The CDR3 contains 13 residues. Trimming stripped 6 bases from V and 2 bases from J, with 9 bases between. Germline CDR1 and CDR2: MDHEN and SYDVKM. The CDR3 spells CASRGSLTDTQYF. In DNA, the CDR3 is TGTGCCAGCAGGGGCTCCCTCACAGATACGCAGTATTTT.

The chain couples TRBV9 to TRBJ1-2; unclear D gene. Germline values: CDR1 SGDLS, CDR2 YYNGEE. The CDR3 contains 13 residues. The V and J ends lost 1 base and 4 bases respectively, with 8 bases between them. The CDR3 DNA reads TGTGCCAGCAGCGTAAGGCAGGCCTATGGCTACACCTTC. Translated: CASSVRQAYGYTF.

This clonotype was seen only a few times. J is TRBJ1-1 and V is TRBV11-2; D is perhaps TRBD1 (6 bases). The V gene lost 5 bases and the J gene lost 6 bases, with 13 bases spanning the gap. The germline V gene has CDR1 SGHAT and CDR2 FQNNGV. The CDR3 extends over 13 amino acids. This chain's CDR3 is CASSEGGGSEAFF. The CDR3 region has the DNA TGTGCCAGCAGCGAGGGGGGGGGATCTGAAGCTTTCTTT.

Comment on this clonotype: It may be a read error: a sequence one base away is much more abundant. CDR3 nucleotides: TGTGCCAGCAGCTTAGGCGGGCTCAAAGAGACCCAGTACTTC. As protein: CASSLGGLKETQYF. The rearrangement uses TRBV7-9 and TRBJ2-5; D possibly corresponds to TRBD2 (5 bases). The CDR3 spans 14 residues. Trimming stripped 1 base from V and 3 bases from J, with 9 bases between. Germline V gene data show CDR1 as SEHNR and CDR2 as FQNEAQ (reference sequence).

The chain employs TRBV28 and TRBJ1-4, with TRBD1 matching over 8 bases. Trimming removed 8 bases from V and 5 bases from J; junction bases left unmatched: 13. CDR1 is MDHEN, CDR2 SYDVKM, per germline. The CDR3 is 16 residues long. DNA of the CDR3: TGTGCCAGCTCCCCCAGTCCAGGGGGCCAGAATGAAAAACTGTTTTTT. It specifies CASSPSPGGQNEKLFF.

This chain joins TRBV28 and TRBJ1-5; TRBD1 matches at 7 bases. In germline, CDR1 is MDHEN, CDR2 SYDVKM. The CDR3 has 19 amino acids. With V trimmed by 4 bases and J by 0 bases, 15 bases remained unmatched. This chain's CDR3 is CASSWTWGTDDYSNQPQHF. The CDR3 DNA is TGTGCCAGCAGTTGGACGTGGGGGACAGATGACTATAGCAATCAGCCCCAGCATTTT.

CDR3 DNA sequence: TGTGCCAGCACCTTGACGGGGGGCCGGGCAGATACGCAGTATTTT. Its protein product is CASTLTGGRADTQYF. The chain carries TRBV9 and TRBJ2-3; weak D call: TRBD2 (7 bases). The CDR3 extends over 15 amino acids. Germline CDR1 is SGDLS and CDR2 is YYNGEE. V dropped 6 bases and J dropped 4 bases, with 18 bases sitting between them.

This clonotype was counted many times. Written as DNA, the CDR3 is TGTGCCAGCAGTTACTACGGGGTGGGAAAAGATACGCAGTATTTT. Amino acids: CASSYYGVGKDTQYF. The chain employs TRBV6-5 and TRBJ2-3; a possible D gene is TRBD2 (5 bases). This CDR3 comprises 15 residues. The germline CDR1 and CDR2 sequences are MNHEY and SVGAGI. Trimming stripped 1 base from V and 5 bases from J, with 13 bases between.

This clonotype was detected a few times. CDR3 nucleotide sequence: TGTGCCACCTCGGCAGGGCGACGATACAATGAGCAGTTCTTC. It codes for CATSAGRRYNEQFF. This chain connects TRBV15 to TRBJ2-1; maybe TRBD1 (5 bases). Germline loops: CDR1 LNHNV, CDR2 YYDKDF (reference sequence). The CDR3 extends over 14 amino acids. V was cut by 8 bases and J by 4 bases, with 15 bases left in between.

This clonotype was seen repeatedly, ten times or more. This CDR3 reads CATSDLNAQSYNEQFF. CDR3 sequence (DNA): TGTGCCACCAGTGATTTAAACGCGCAATCCTACAATGAGCAGTTCTTC. This chain uses TRBV24-1 with TRBJ2-1; D is ambiguous. Germline V CDR1 and CDR2: KGHDR, SFDVKD. V lost 1 base and J 1 base, leaving 10 bases between the germline ends. The CDR3 contains 16 residues.

The chain employs TRBV9 and TRBJ2-7, with D possibly being TRBD1 (7 bases). The CDR3 extends over 15 amino acids. Germline V gene sequence: CDR1 SGDLS, CDR2 YYNGEE. V lost 4 bases and J 4 bases, leaving 18 bases between the germline ends. The CDR3 is CASSPGDSSSYEQYF. The DNA for the CDR3 is TGTGCCAGCAGCCCGGGGGACAGCTCCTCTTACGAGCAGTACTTC. The full variable domain, with the rest looked up from reference TRBV9 and TRBJ2-7, is DSGVTQTPKHLITATGQRVTLRCSPRSGDLSVYWYQQSLDQGLQFLIQYYNGEERAKGNILERFSAQQFPDLHSELNLSSLELGDSALYFCASSPGDSSSYEQYFGPGTRLTVT.

Notes on this clonotype: Possible read error: a much larger clone is one base away. The chain links TRBV27 to TRBJ1-6, with D unclear. The CDR3 is 15 residues long. Looked up from germline, CDR1 is MNHEY and CDR2 is SMNVEV (reference sequence). The CDR3 loop reads CASRGSSSYNSPLYF. In DNA form, the CDR3 reads TGTGCCAGCAGGGGCAGCAGCTCCTATAATTCACCCCTCTACTTT.

The table lists this clonotype with many counts. The CDR3 spells CASSTPRGVLLSGANVLTF. The CDR3 DNA follows: TGTGCCAGCAGCACCCCTAGGGGGGTTCTCCTGTCTGGGGCCAACGTCCTGACTTTC. The chain recombines TRBV27 with TRBJ2-6; either TRBD1 or TRBD2 may supply D (6 bases each). The CDR3 covers 19 residues. V lost 6 bases, J lost 1 base, and 22 bases lay in between. Germline V lookup: CDR1 MNHEY, CDR2 SMNVEV (reference sequence).

Comment on this clonotype: Germline and junction disagree at one end, which may indicate a read error. J is TRBJ1-1 and V is TRBV2, with D perhaps TRBD1 (5 bases). The germline V gene has CDR1 SNHLY and CDR2 FYNNEI. This CDR3 is built from 16 residues. CDR3 protein: CASSDGQEAADTDAVF. The CDR3 DNA reads as TGTGCCAGCAGTGACGGGCAGGAGGCGGCGGACACTGATGCTGTCTTT.

This clonotype appeared many times. The chain links TRBV7-2 to TRBJ2-1, with TRBD1 identical over 8 bases. J was trimmed by 3 bases and V by 2 bases; bases with no gene match: 3. Per the germline V gene, CDR1 is SGHTA and CDR2 is FQGNSA. CDR3 length: 15 residues. Here the CDR3 DNA reads TGTGCCAGCAGCTTAACCAGGGGGCTCTACAATGAGCAGTTCTTC. Translating it yields CASSLTRGLYNEQFF.

This chain uses TRBV4-1 with TRBJ2-1; 8 nucleotides agree with TRBD1. The ends lost 6 bases at V and 3 bases at J; junction bases unmatched: 7. Per germline, CDR1 MGHRA and CDR2 YSYEKL. The CDR3 has 15 amino acids. CDR3 loop: CASRHRQGSYNEQFF. The CDR3 nucleotides read TGCGCCAGCAGACACCGACAGGGGAGCTACAATGAGCAGTTCTTC.

The table lists this clonotype with many counts. The chain combines TRBV7-4 with TRBJ2-2; no firm D call. V lost 5 bases and J 7 bases, leaving 14 bases between the germline ends. The CDR3 sequence is 14 residues long. Germline assignment: CDR1 SGHVT and CDR2 SQSDAQ. CDR3 coding DNA: TGTGCCAGCAGCCCCGTGGAGTGTGTCGGGGAGCTGTTTTTT. This sequence encodes CASSPVECVGELFF.

V usage is TRBV30 and J usage is TRBJ2-1; D is unresolved. Trimming left V 2 bases short and J 4 bases short, with 9 bases between. This CDR3 is built from 13 residues. Per germline, CDR1 GTSNPN and CDR2 SVGIG (reference sequence). The CDR3 reads CAWSWYSYNEQFF. The CDR3 DNA is TGTGCCTGGAGTTGGTACAGTTACAATGAGCAGTTCTTC.

The chain carries TRBV7-6 and TRBJ2-4; D is uncertain. This CDR3 has 11 residues. CDR1 SGHVS and CDR2 FNYEAQ come from the germline V gene. Trimming removed 5 bases at V and 16 bases at J, with 15 bases between. The CDR3 DNA reads TGTGCCAGCAGCCCCGGCCAGGTAGAATACTTC. It is translated as CASSPGQVEYF.

The chain links TRBV5-4 to TRBJ1-2; 7 nucleotides agree with TRBD1. This CDR3 comprises 13 residues. V lost 3 bases to trimming and J lost 8 bases; unmatched junction nucleotides: 7. Per the germline V gene, CDR1 is SGHNT and CDR2 is YYREEE (reference sequence). Here the CDR3 reads CASSSRGEQGYTF. The DNA of the CDR3 is TGTGCCAGCAGCTCCAGGGGGGAGCAAGGCTACACCTTC.

Details on this clonotype: A much larger clone lies one base from this, so it may be a read error. The chain is built from TRBV11-2 and TRBJ1-5; D is perhaps TRBD1 (5 bases). CDR1 is SGHAT and CDR2 is FQNNGV in the germline V gene. The CDR3 length is 15 residues. In nucleotides, the CDR3 is TGTGCCAGCAGCTTAGAAGGGGATAGCAATCAGCACCAGCATTTT. Amino acids: CASSLEGDSNQHQHF.

The chain combines TRBV20-1 with TRBJ2-1, with D perhaps matching TRBD2 (6 bases). Germline lookup yields CDR1 DFQATT and CDR2 SNEGSKA (reference sequence). Between the trimmed V and J ends, which lost 8 bases and 4 bases, there was a span of 18 bases. The CDR3 totals 14 residues. The CDR3 DNA sequence: TGCAGTACTAATAGTGAGCGGGCTTACAATGAGCAGTTCTTC. Translating gives CSTNSERAYNEQFF.

This clonotype has only a few counts. The junction differs from germline at one of its ends, possibly a read error. The chain carries TRBV25-1 and TRBJ1-2; 7 nucleotides agree with TRBD1. CDR3 length equals 11 residues. Looked up from germline, CDR1 is MGHDK and CDR2 is SYGVNS. CDR3 sequence: CASRRGGQIFF. The CDR3 DNA sequence: TGTGCCAGCCGCAGGGGGGGACAAATCTTCTTC.

This clonotype was detected only a few times. V gene TRBV3-1 combines with J gene TRBJ1-2, with TRBD1 matching 7 bases. The CDR3 runs 16 residues. Germline V lookup: CDR1 LGHDT, CDR2 YNNKEL (reference sequence). J gave up 1 base and V 1 base, and 6 bases lay outside the gene matches. The CDR3 loop reads CASSQVATGNNYGYTF. DNA of the CDR3: TGTGCCAGCAGCCAAGTCGCGACAGGGAATAACTATGGCTACACCTTC.

This clonotype was counted only a few times. J is TRBJ1-2 and V is TRBV7-9, with TRBD1 identical over 7 bases. V shed 5 bases and J 1 base; nucleotides not matched to a gene: 7. The germline CDR1 and CDR2 sequences are SEHNR and FQNEAQ (reference sequence). The CDR3 contains 15 residues. The CDR3 nucleotides read TGTGCCAGCAGCCTTGGGGGACAGAATAACTATGGCTACACCTTC. Its protein is CASSLGGQNNYGYTF.

J is TRBJ1-2 and V is TRBV5-5; tentatively, D is TRBD1 (5 bases). In germline, CDR1 is SGHKS, CDR2 YYEKEE (reference sequence). V dropped 0 bases and J dropped 4 bases, with 13 bases sitting between them. The CDR3 is made up of 15 amino acids. CDR3 in DNA: TGTGCCAGCAGCTTGGGGCAGGGAGTGGCCTATGGCTACACCTTC. Translated: CASSLGQGVAYGYTF.

The V gene is TRBV5-1, the J gene TRBJ1-5, with D hard to call. With 2 bases removed from V and 0 bases from J, the gap between germline ends came to 6 bases. This CDR3 has 14 residues. CDR1 is SGHRS and CDR2 is YFSETQ in the germline V gene. The CDR3 region has the DNA TGCGCCAGCAGCTTAGGGAATAGCAATCAGCCCCAGCATTTT. Residues: CASSLGNSNQPQHF.

This clonotype was counted ten times or more. The chain uses TRBV4-2 and TRBJ1-2; D is perhaps TRBD1 (5 bases). This CDR3 is 17 amino acids long. Trimming took 2 bases from V and 4 from J, leaving 20 bases between them. Germline CDR1 reads LGHNA; CDR2 reads YNFKEQ. CDR3 protein: CASSQTGTDSWGYGYTF. The CDR3 DNA reads as TGTGCCAGCAGCCAAACCGGGACTGACTCCTGGGGCTATGGCTACACCTTC.